Detailed here is one T cell receptor (beta chain). Clones were read by immunoSEQ multiplex PCR, and TCRdb kept only the in-frame ones, dropping some. The sample consists of hundreds of thousands of clones, 87% of them appearing once. CDR1 is KGHSH and CDR2 is LQKENI in the germline V gene. The CDR3 has 16 amino acids. V was clipped by 3 bases and J by 2 bases; unmatched bases: 6. This entry belongs to a study of blood T cell repertoires in COVID-19. Overall study: Italy, Spain and the United States were the sources of the convalescent and acute COVID-19 samples. In each case, the material was cDNA or gDNA derived from T cells, B-cell-depleted T cells, or PBMCs.

The rearrangement uses TRBV18 and TRBJ2-5; TRBD2 agrees at 10 bases. This TCR was recovered from a woman younger than 30 who had recovered from COVID-19. Input material: peripheral blood. The CDR3 sequence: CASSPQAGGNQETQYF. CDR3 coding DNA: TGTGCCAGCTCACCCCAAGCGGGAGGGAATCAAGAGACCCAGTACTTC. Based on the CDR3 plus reference TRBV18 and TRBJ2-5, the full variable domain is NAGVMQNPRHLVRRRGQEARLRCSPMKGHSHVYWYRQLPEEGLKFMVYLQKENIIDESGMPKERFSAEFPKEGPSILRIQQVVRGDSAAYFCASSPQAGGNQETQYFGPGTRLLVL.